What follows is one T cell receptor beta chain and its context. Antigen: not known. Each replicate PCR on the sorted subsets used around 200 ng DNA (around 30,000 T cell genomes). Original processing methods: ImmunoSEQ output held junction-only sequences without quality scores, so filtering differed. TCRdb's copy holds only in-frame clones and misses some; the assay was immunoSEQ multiplex PCR. V, J and clone size derive from that table, while D and trimming were established from the DNA sequence. The sample lists under 2,500,000 clones, around 95% occurring once. Trimming left V 4 bases short and J 5 bases short, with 12 bases between. This CDR3 region has 13 residues. Germline V CDR1 and CDR2: MNHNS, SASEGT. This sample is part of a study of shared clonotypes between healthy human individuals. Study results and limitations: Clonotype sharing among donors likely depends on sequencing depth.

V is TRBV6-1 and J is TRBJ2-7; D tentatively fits TRBD1 or TRBD2 (5 bases each). Source material: naive CD4+ T cells sorted from blood. Subset noted: CD45RA+ positively selected. This receptor was taken from a man between 18 and 35 years old in good health. The CDR3 region has the DNA TGTGCCAGCAGTGGTCGGCAGGGAGACGAGCAGTACTTC. It yields the protein CASSGRQGDEQYF.